This T cell receptor beta chain was captured by sequencing in a study of blood T cell repertoires in COVID-19. The overall study: Nucleic acid was either cDNA or gDNA, and it came from T cells, B-cell-depleted T cells, or PBMCs.

The V and J ends lost 4 bases and 4 bases respectively, with 7 bases between them. Germline V gives CDR1 SNHLY, CDR2 FYNNEI. The CDR3 is 13 amino acids. This clone was counted a single time. As handled by the study authors: Quantification of nucleated cells was approximated via reference gene primer amplification. Profiling relied on immunoSEQ multiplex PCR, and the TCRdb table lists in-frame clones only, not all of them. Clonal size and the V and J genes are those of that table, whereas D and trimming came from the DNA. Among 150,000 or so clones listed, around 86% were seen once. The rearrangement joins TRBV2 to TRBJ1-4, with D hard to call. The sample comprised peripheral blood. The receptor comes from a man older than 75 with acute or convalescent COVID-19. Here the CDR3 reads CASSAEINEKLFF. Written as DNA, the CDR3 is TGTGCCAGCAGTGCTGAGATTAATGAAAAACTGTTTTTT.